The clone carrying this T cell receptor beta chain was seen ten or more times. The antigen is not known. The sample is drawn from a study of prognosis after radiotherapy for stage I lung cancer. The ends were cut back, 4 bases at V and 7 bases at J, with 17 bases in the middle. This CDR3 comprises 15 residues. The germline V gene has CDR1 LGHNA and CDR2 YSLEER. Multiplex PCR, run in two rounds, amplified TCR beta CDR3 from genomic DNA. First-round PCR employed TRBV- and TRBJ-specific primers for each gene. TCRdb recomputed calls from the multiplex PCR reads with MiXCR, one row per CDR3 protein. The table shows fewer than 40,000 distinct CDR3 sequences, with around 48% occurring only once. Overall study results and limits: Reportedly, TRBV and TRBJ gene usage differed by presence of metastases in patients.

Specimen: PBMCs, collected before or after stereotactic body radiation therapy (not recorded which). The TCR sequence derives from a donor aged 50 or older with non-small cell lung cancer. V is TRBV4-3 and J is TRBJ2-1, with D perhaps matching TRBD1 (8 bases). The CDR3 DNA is TGCGCCAGCAGCCCAGGGGGCGGGAGACCGAATGAGCAGTTCTTC. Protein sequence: CASSPGGGRPNEQFF.